Reported below is one TCR beta chain. Its antigen is unidentified. The entry originates in a study of cytomegalovirus exposure and HLA in healthy donors. This CDR3 has 12 amino acids. Between the trimmed V and J ends, which lost 3 bases and 7 bases, there was a span of 8 bases. CDR1 and CDR2 from the germline V gene are MNHEY and SMNVEV (reference sequence). Primers: 60 Vbeta forward and 13 Jbeta reverse. This table comes from immunoSEQ multiplex PCR, and its TCRdb copy is limited to in-frame clones, with some not included. The sample gives 75,000 to 90,000 clones, less than 85% of which show up once; 10% to 15% is in the top ten. Notes on the study in general: In a later analysis, TCR association rates varied by HLA locus: DRB1 most, HLA-C fewest.

The chain carries TRBV27 and TRBJ2-3; D perhaps matches TRBD2 (6 bases). The clonotype originates from a human donor in good health. Sequenced: PBMCs. DNA of the CDR3: TGTGCCAGCAGTTTCGGGGGAAATACGCAGTATTTT. It yields the protein CASSFGGNTQYF.